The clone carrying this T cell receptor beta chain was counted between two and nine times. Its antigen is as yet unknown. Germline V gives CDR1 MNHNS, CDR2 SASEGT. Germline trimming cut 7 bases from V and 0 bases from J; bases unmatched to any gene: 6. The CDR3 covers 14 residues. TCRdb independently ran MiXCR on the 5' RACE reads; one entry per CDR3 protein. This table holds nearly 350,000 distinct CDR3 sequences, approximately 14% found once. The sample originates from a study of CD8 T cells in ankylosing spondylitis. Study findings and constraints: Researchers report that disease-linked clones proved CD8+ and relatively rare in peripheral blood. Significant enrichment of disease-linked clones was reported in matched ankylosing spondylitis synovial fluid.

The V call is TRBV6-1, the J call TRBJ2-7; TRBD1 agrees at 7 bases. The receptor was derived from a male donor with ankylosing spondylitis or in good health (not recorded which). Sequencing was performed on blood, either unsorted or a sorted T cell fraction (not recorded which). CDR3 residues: CASNLQGSSYEQYF. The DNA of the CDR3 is TGTGCCAGCAACCTACAGGGGAGCTCCTACGAGCAGTACTTC.